The 23 T cell receptor beta chains in this list originate from one sample, sequenced in a study of graft-versus-host responses after intestinal transplantation. Antigens of these TCRs are unknown. The assay was immunoSEQ multiplex PCR, and TCRdb's table has in-frame clones only and misses some. The repertoire holds roughly 100,000 clones, roughly 90% seen once, with over 0.055% in the top ten. The material sequenced was unstimulated CD8+ T cells sorted from spleen or lymph node cells, taken before transplant. The receptors come from a human donor who was the organ donor for an intestinal transplant.

The V gene is TRBV27, the J gene TRBJ2-7; unclear D gene. The CDR3 has 13 amino acids. Trimming removed 2 bases at V and 4 bases at J, with 9 bases between. Germline V gene lookup returns CDR1 MNHEY and CDR2 SMNVEV (reference sequence). CDR3 in DNA: TGTGCCAGCAGTTTAACCCACAGATACGAGCAGTACTTC. This sequence encodes CASSLTHRYEQYF.

V and J are TRBV10-1 and TRBJ2-1, with D maybe TRBD2 (6 bases). Trimming shortened V by 3 bases and J by 5 bases, and 14 bases separated the two germline ends. CDR3 length: 15 amino acids. In germline, CDR1 is WNHNN, CDR2 SYGVQD (reference sequence). CDR3 sequence reads: CASSEGTGRNNEQFF. The CDR3 region has the DNA TGCGCCAGCAGTGAAGGGACTGGACGGAACAATGAGCAGTTCTTC.

The chain combines TRBV27 with TRBJ1-2, with D possibly being TRBD1 (6 bases). With 0 bases removed from V and 0 bases from J, the gap between germline ends came to 14 bases. This CDR3 has 17 residues. Germline V gene data show CDR1 as MNHEY and CDR2 as SMNVEV (reference sequence). CDR3 sequence reads: CASSLSLMTGANYGYTF. The CDR3 nucleotides are TGTGCCAGCAGTTTATCCCTGATGACAGGCGCTAACTATGGCTACACCTTC.

The genes are TRBV9 and TRBJ1-1, with a tentative D call TRBD1 (6 bases). The CDR3 has 15 residues. The germline V and J ends were trimmed by 0 bases and 4 bases, with 13 bases remaining between them. Germline V gene sequence: CDR1 SGDLS, CDR2 YYNGEE. In DNA, the CDR3 is TGTGCCAGCAGCGTAGTAGAACAGGGACCCACTGAAGCTTTCTTT. Translating gives CASSVVEQGPTEAFF.

The gene calls are TRBV7-9 and TRBJ1-2; no clear D. Germline assignment: CDR1 SEHNR and CDR2 FQNEAQ (reference sequence). Trimming removed 7 bases at V and 5 bases at J, with 17 bases between. The CDR3 runs 14 residues. CDR3 in amino acids: CASTPQADPYGYTF. CDR3 sequence (DNA): TGTGCCAGCACCCCCCAGGCCGACCCTTATGGCTACACCTTC.

The chain joins TRBV5-4 to TRBJ2-3, with TRBD2 matching 12 bases. Germline CDR1 SGHNT, CDR2 YYREEE (reference sequence). CDR3 length: 18 residues. Germline trimming cut 4 bases from V and 0 bases from J; bases unmatched to any gene: 9. CDR3: CASSPGLAGPSSTDTQYF. The CDR3 DNA is TGTGCCAGCAGCCCCGGACTAGCGGGGCCGTCTAGCACAGATACGCAGTATTTT.

This rearrangement joins TRBV9 to TRBJ1-2; D is uncertain. CDR1 is SGDLS, CDR2 YYNGEE, per germline. Deletions cut 4 bases from V and 6 bases from J, with 16 bases between. The CDR3 is 14 residues long. Here the CDR3 reads CASSPHGVVNGYTF. The DNA of the CDR3 is TGTGCCAGCAGCCCTCACGGGGTAGTGAATGGCTACACCTTC.

This clone was detected only once. This chain joins TRBV15 and TRBJ2-5; possibly TRBD2 for D (6 bases). This CDR3 comprises 15 residues. Trimming stripped 1 base from V and 2 bases from J, with 11 bases between. Per germline, CDR1 LNHNV and CDR2 YYDKDF (reference sequence). CDR3 protein: CATSRGGGEQETQYF. CDR3 sequence (DNA): TGTGCCACCAGCAGAGGTGGCGGGGAACAAGAGACCCAGTACTTC.

V and J are TRBV5-1 and TRBJ2-6; 8 bases line up with TRBD1. J gave up 1 base and V 4 bases, and 4 bases lay outside the gene matches. CDR1 is SGHRS and CDR2 is YFSETQ in the germline V gene. CDR3 size: 16 residues. The CDR3 here is CASSPGTGSGANVLTF. CDR3 DNA: TGCGCCAGCAGCCCCGGGACAGGTTCTGGGGCCAACGTCCTGACTTTC. Supplemented by reference TRBV5-1 and TRBJ2-6, the full variable domain reads KAGVTQTPRYLIKTRGQQVTLSCSPISGHRSVSWYQQTPGQGLQFLFEYFSETQRNKGNFPGRFSGRQFSNSRSEMNVSTLELGDSALYLCASSPGTGSGANVLTFGAGSRLTVL.

The CDR3 is CASSLSPSAEQYF. CDR3 DNA sequence: TGTGCCAGCAGTTTATCCCCCAGCGCCGAGCAGTACTTC. The chain recombines TRBV28 with TRBJ2-7, with D unclear. In germline, CDR1 is MDHEN, CDR2 SYDVKM. The CDR3 runs to 13 residues. With 1 base removed from V and 6 bases from J, the gap between germline ends came to 10 bases. The full variable domain, completed using reference TRBV28 and TRBJ2-7, is DVKVTQSSRYLVKRTGEKVFLECVQDMDHENMFWYRQDPGLGLRLIYFSYDVKMKEKGDIPEGYSVSREKKERFSLILESASTNQTSMYLCASSLSPSAEQYFGPGTRLTVT.

The V gene is TRBV16, the J gene TRBJ2-7; no reliable D call. Per the germline V gene, CDR1 is KGHSY and CDR2 is FQNENV. This CDR3 is built from 11 residues. Trimming cost V 4 bases and J 7 bases, with 8 bases left between them. The CDR3 spells CASSRSGEQYF. CDR3 nucleotide sequence: TGTGCCAGCAGCCGCTCGGGTGAGCAGTACTTC.

The chain employs TRBV30 and TRBJ2-7; TRBD2 might be the D (5 bases). Trimming removed 4 bases from V and 5 bases from J, with 12 bases in between. Germline V lookup: CDR1 GTSNPN, CDR2 SVGIG (reference sequence). The CDR3 spans 12 residues. The CDR3 DNA follows: TGTGCCTGGAATCGGGTGAGGGACGAGCAGTACTTC. Protein: CAWNRVRDEQYF.

The J gene is TRBJ1-1, the V gene TRBV25-1, with 9 positions matching TRBD1. The CDR3 loop spans 13 amino acids. The junction had 6 bases not matched to a gene; V was cut back by 5 bases and J by 8 bases. CDR1 is MGHDK and CDR2 is SYGVNS in the germline V gene. The DNA for the CDR3 is TGTGCCAGCAGTACGCGAGACAGGGGGGAAGCTTTCTTT. Protein product: CASSTRDRGEAFF.

The V and J genes are TRBV5-5 and TRBJ2-1; 9 nucleotides align to TRBD2. The CDR3 contains 14 residues. CDR1 and CDR2 from the germline V gene are SGHKS and YYEKEE (reference sequence). V shed 3 bases and J 9 bases; nucleotides not matched to a gene: 7. The CDR3 nucleotides read TGTGCCAGCAGCTGGACTAGCGATAGTAGTGAGCAGTTCTTC. Protein product: CASSWTSDSSEQFF.

The chain couples TRBV5-6 to TRBJ2-5, with a possible D match to TRBD1 (7 bases). Germline CDR1 is SGHDT and CDR2 is YYEEEE. The CDR3 length is 12 residues. V was shortened by 6 bases and J by 7 bases, with 13 bases between the two germline ends. DNA of the CDR3: TGTGCCAGCACCCCAGGGGGAGGGACCCAGTACTTC. It specifies CASTPGGGTQYF.

V usage is TRBV11-2 and J usage is TRBJ2-3, with D unresolved. Trimming cost V 3 bases and J 10 bases, with 8 bases left between them. The CDR3 extends over 11 amino acids. The germline CDR1 and CDR2 sequences are SGHAT and FQNNGV. The CDR3 DNA follows: TGTGCCAGCAGCTTGACAATGGCGCAGTATTTT. It specifies CASSLTMAQYF.

This chain links TRBV16 with TRBJ1-2; 7 bases match TRBD1. J gave up 5 bases and V 5 bases, and 5 bases lay outside the gene matches. Germline V CDR1 and CDR2: KGHSY, FQNENV. The CDR3 totals 13 residues. The chain's CDR3 is CASSEGTEYGYTF. In DNA, the CDR3 is TGTGCCAGCAGCGAAGGGACAGAGTATGGCTACACCTTC.

The DNA for the CDR3 is TGTGCCAGCAGTTTAGGGGCAAATAGCGGGTTCTCCTACAATGAGCAGTTCTTC. Its translation is CASSLGANSGFSYNEQFF. This rearrangement joins TRBV28 to TRBJ2-1; 7 bases map to TRBD2. There are 18 residues in the CDR3. V was clipped by 2 bases and J by 0 bases; unmatched bases: 10. CDR1 is MDHEN and CDR2 is SYDVKM in the germline V gene.

This chain links TRBV11-2 with TRBJ2-1; 7 nucleotides line up with TRBD2. V gave up 4 bases and J gave up 1 base; unmatched junction bases: 16. The germline gives CDR1 SGHAT, CDR2 FQNNGV. The CDR3 runs 19 residues. The CDR3 loop is CASSSTSQVGGLSYNEQFF. In DNA form, the CDR3 reads TGTGCCAGCAGCTCTACCTCCCAGGTGGGGGGGTTATCCTACAATGAGCAGTTCTTC.

CDR3 in DNA: TGTGCCAGCAGTTGGGGACAGGGCTACAATGAGCAGTTCTTC. It is translated as CASSWGQGYNEQFF. This sequence joins TRBV28 and TRBJ2-1; 9 nucleotides line up with TRBD1. The V gene's germline CDR1 is MDHEN and CDR2 SYDVKM. This CDR3 spans 14 amino acids. V dropped 4 bases and J dropped 3; count of bases not matched to a gene: 1.

The V call is TRBV4-1, the J call TRBJ2-7, with TRBD1 matching over 10 bases. With V trimmed by 0 bases and J by 4 bases, 6 bases remained unmatched. The CDR3 runs to 16 residues. Germline values: CDR1 MGHRA, CDR2 YSYEKL. CDR3: CASSQDFGQGVYEQYF. The CDR3 DNA reads TGCGCCAGCAGCCAAGATTTTGGACAGGGGGTATACGAGCAGTACTTC.

The chain has TRBV6-6 and TRBJ1-2; tentative D call: TRBD1 (6 bases). CDR3 size: 15 residues. Germline V gene lookup returns CDR1 MNHNY and CDR2 SVGAGI (reference sequence). V lost 4 bases and J 6 bases, leaving 18 bases between the germline ends. In DNA form, the CDR3 reads TGTGCCAGCAGTTCCTCGGGGGCCTTGGGGAATGGCTACACCTTC. It is translated as CASSSSGALGNGYTF.

The chain carries TRBV4-1 and TRBJ1-1; 8 bases agree with TRBD1. The trim removed 4 bases at V and 3 bases at J, leaving 7 bases unmatched. This CDR3 comprises 15 residues. Germline V gene lookup returns CDR1 MGHRA and CDR2 YSYEKL. The CDR3 reads CASSPRTGWDTEAFF. The CDR3 bases are TGCGCCAGCAGCCCAAGGACAGGGTGGGACACTGAAGCTTTCTTT.